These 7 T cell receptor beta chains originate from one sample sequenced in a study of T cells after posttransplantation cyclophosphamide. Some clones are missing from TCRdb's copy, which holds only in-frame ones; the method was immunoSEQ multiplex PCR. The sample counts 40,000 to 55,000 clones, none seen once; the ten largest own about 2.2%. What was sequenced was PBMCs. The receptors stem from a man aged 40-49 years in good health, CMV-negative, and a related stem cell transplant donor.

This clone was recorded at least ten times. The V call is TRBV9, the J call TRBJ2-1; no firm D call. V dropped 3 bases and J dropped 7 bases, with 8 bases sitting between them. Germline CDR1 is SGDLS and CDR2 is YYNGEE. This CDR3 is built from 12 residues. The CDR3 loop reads CASSGEPNEQFF. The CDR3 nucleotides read TGTGCCAGCAGCGGCGAACCTAATGAGCAGTTCTTC. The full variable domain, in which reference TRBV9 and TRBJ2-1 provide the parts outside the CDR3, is DSGVTQTPKHLITATGQRVTLRCSPRSGDLSVYWYQQSLDQGLQFLIQYYNGEERAKGNILERFSAQQFPDLHSELNLSSLELGDSALYFCASSGEPNEQFFGPGTRLTVL.

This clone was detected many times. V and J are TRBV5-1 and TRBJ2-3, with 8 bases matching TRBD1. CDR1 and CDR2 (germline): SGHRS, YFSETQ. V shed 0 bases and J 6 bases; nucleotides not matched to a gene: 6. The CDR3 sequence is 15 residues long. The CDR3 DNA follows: TGCGCCAGCAGCTTGGCTACAGGGGGTATGGATACGCAGTATTTT. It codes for CASSLATGGMDTQYF.

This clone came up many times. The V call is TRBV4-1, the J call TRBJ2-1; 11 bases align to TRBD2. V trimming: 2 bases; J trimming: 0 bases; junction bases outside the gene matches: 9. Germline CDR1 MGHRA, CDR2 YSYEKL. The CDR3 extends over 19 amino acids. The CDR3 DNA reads TGCGCCAGCAGCCAAACCGCACTAGCGGGAGCGAGCTCCTACAATGAGCAGTTCTTC. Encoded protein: CASSQTALAGASSYNEQFF.

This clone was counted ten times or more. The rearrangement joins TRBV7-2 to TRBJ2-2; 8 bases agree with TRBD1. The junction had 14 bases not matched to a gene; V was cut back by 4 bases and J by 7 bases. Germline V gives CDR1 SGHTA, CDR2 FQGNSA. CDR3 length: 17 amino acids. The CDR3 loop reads CASSSSPGQGWSGELFF. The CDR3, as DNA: TGTGCCAGCAGCTCTAGTCCTGGACAGGGTTGGAGCGGGGAGCTGTTTTTT.

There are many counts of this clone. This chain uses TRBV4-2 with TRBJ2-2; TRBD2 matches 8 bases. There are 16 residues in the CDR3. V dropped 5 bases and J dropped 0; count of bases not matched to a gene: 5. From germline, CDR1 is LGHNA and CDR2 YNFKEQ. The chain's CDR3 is CASSAPGLANTGELFF. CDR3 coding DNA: TGTGCCAGCAGCGCGCCGGGACTAGCGAACACCGGGGAGCTGTTTTTT.

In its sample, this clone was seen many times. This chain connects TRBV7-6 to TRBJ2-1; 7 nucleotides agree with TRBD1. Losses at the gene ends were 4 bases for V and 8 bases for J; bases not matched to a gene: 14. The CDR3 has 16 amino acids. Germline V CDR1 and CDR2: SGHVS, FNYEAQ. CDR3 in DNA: TGTGCCAGCAGCTCCAGGAAGGGGGCGGATGGATATGAGCAGTTCTTC. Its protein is CASSSRKGADGYEQFF.

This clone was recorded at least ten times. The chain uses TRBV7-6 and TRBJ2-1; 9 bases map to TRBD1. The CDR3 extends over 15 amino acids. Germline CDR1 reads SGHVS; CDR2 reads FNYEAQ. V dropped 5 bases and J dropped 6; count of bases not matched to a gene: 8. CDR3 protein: CASSARTGVGNEQFF. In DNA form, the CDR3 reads TGTGCCAGCAGCGCAAGGACAGGGGTCGGCAATGAGCAGTTCTTC. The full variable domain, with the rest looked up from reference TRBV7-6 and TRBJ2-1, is GAGVSQSPRYKVTKRGQDVALRCDPISGHVSLYWYRQALGQGPEFLTYFNYEAQQDKSGLPNDRFSAERPEGSISTLTIQRTEQRDSAMYRCASSARTGVGNEQFFGPGTRLTVL.